The clone carrying this T cell receptor (beta chain) has just a few counts. Its matching antigen is unknown. TCRdb processed the 5' RACE reads anew with MiXCR; each CDR3 protein has one entry. This sample has 25,000 or so distinct CDR3 sequences, with 5% to 6.5% found just once. This sample is drawn from a study of spatial heterogeneity in lung cancer. For the study at large: Those follow-up PBMC samples that were available underwent sequencing, at a median interval of around two years following resection. Alpha-chain sequences were consistently detected less often than beta-chain sequences.

Findings and limits, study-wide: Tumor TCRs that were ubiquitous and expanded showed up in blood more at resection than follow-up.

Time point denoted: blood at routine non-recurrence follow-up after resection. Unsorted whole RNA from tumor, nontumor lung or frozen PBMC underwent sequencing. The sequenced sample was PBMCs, obtained at follow-up. The TCR was taken from a male donor with early-stage non-small cell lung cancer.

CDR3 amino acids: CASSYDEETQYF. The CDR3 DNA follows: TGTGCCAGCAGCTATGACGAAGAGACCCAGTACTTC. The chain links TRBV2 to TRBJ2-5; D not resolved. The CDR3 runs to 12 residues. Germline V gene data show CDR1 as SNHLY and CDR2 as FYNNEI. Trimming removed 6 bases at V and 3 bases at J, with 8 bases between.